The rows below give T cell receptor beta chains drawn from one sample of a study of CD8 T cells in ankylosing spondylitis. From the 5' RACE reads, TCRdb called clonotypes with MiXCR, one entry per CDR3 protein. The data hold roughly 700,000 distinct CDR3 sequences, with 19% observed a single time. The material sequenced was blood, either unsorted or a sorted T cell fraction (not recorded which). The receptors come from a male donor with ankylosing spondylitis. CDR3s include the opening cysteine and the closing phenylalanine or tryptophan. D genes are given only for firm matches. Clone size is shown for a subset of rows, as once, few, many or a class of expanded clone.

>.|TRBV7-7|TRBJ2-2|.
TGTGCCAGCAGTGCTCCTTCCGGGGAGCTGTTTTTT
CASSAPSGELFF
>.|TRBV4-3|TRBJ2-1|TRBD2
TGCGCCAGCAGCCCCAGCGGGATGGGGACGTCTGAGCAGTTCTTC
CASSPSGMGTSEQFF
>.|TRBV5-1|TRBJ2-1|TRBD2
TGCGCCAGCAGCTCCGGACTAGTATCCGGCAATGAGCAGTTCTTC
CASSSGLVSGNEQFF
>.|TRBV3-1|TRBJ2-7|.
TGTGCCAGCAGCCCCAGGGTAGACAGGACCTACGAGCAGTACTTC
CASSPRVDRTYEQYF
>.|TRBV27|TRBJ2-1|TRBD1
TGTGCCAGCAGTTTATCACAGGGGGATTTCTACAATGAGCAGTTCTTC
CASSLSQGDFYNEQFF
>.|TRBV7-3|TRBJ2-3|.
TGTGCCAGCAGCTTAATTGTTGACAGATCCACAGATACGCAGTATTTT
CASSLIVDRSTDTQYF
>few|TRBV28|TRBJ1-1|.
TGTGCCAGCAGCGAGACAAGGGAGGCTGAAGCTTTCTTT
CASSETREAEAFF
>.|TRBV2|TRBJ2-7|.
TGTGCCAGCAGTACCTGGGACCCTGCCTACGAGCAGTACTTC
CASSTWDPAYEQYF
>.|TRBV29-1|TRBJ1-5|.
TGCAGCGCCGCGGAGGGCACCAATCAGCCCCAGCATTTT
CSAAEGTNQPQHF
>few|TRBV12-3/TRBV12-4|TRBJ1-2|.
TGTGCCAGCAGTTTTATCGGCCCGGCAGGGCTTGAAGGCTACACCTTC
CASSFIGPAGLEGYTF
>many|TRBV6-5|TRBJ2-3|TRBD2
TGTGCCAGCAGTTACTTCCCCGGGACTAGCGGGACAGATACGCAGTATTTT
CASSYFPGTSGTDTQYF
>.|TRBV30|TRBJ2-1|TRBD2
TGTGCCTGGGGGACAGGGACTAGCGGGGGGACTGAGCAGTTCTTC
CAWGTGTSGGTEQFF
>few|TRBV24-1|TRBJ2-2|.
TGTGCCACCAGTGAAAACAGGGTCTCGAACACCGGGGAGCTGTTTTTT
CATSENRVSNTGELFF
>few|TRBV20-1|TRBJ1-1|TRBD1
TGCAGTGCTACGGACAGGCCTGAAGCTTTCTTT
CSATDRPEAFF
>.|TRBV20-1|TRBJ2-5|.
TGCAGTGCCCCACTCCATAATAGCAGAGAGGAGACCCAGTACTTC
CSAPLHNSREETQYF
>.|TRBV5-1|TRBJ2-3|TRBD2
TGCGCCAGCAGCTTGGCGGGACTAGACACAGATACGCAGTATTTT
CASSLAGLDTDTQYF
>.|TRBV20-1|TRBJ2-2|TRBD2
TGCAGTGCTAAAAAAGGCGGGGGGACCGGGGAGCTGTTTTTT
CSAKKGGGTGELFF
>few|TRBV5-1|TRBJ2-5|TRBD1
TGCGCCAGCAGCAACCGGGGACAGCCCCAAGAGACCCAGTACTTC
CASSNRGQPQETQYF
>few|TRBV5-1|TRBJ2-1|TRBD2
TGCGCCAGCAGCACCCCCTCCGGGACTAGCGGGAATGAGCAGTTCTTC
CASSTPSGTSGNEQFF
>.|TRBV24-1|TRBJ2-7|TRBD2
TGTGCCACCCCACTGAAGACTAGCGCCTGCTACGAGCAGTACTTC
CATPLKTSACYEQYF
>many|TRBV5-1|TRBJ2-1|.
TGCGCCAGCAGCTTGTGGGTTACCGGGACACAATACAATGAGCAGTTCTTC
CASSLWVTGTQYNEQFF
>.|TRBV6-2/TRBV6-3|TRBJ2-3|.
TGTGCCAGCAGACACGTGGCGGTTCAACAGTATTTT
CASRHVAVQQYF
>few|TRBV5-4|TRBJ2-1|TRBD2
TGTGCCAGCAGCGCACGGGGGGGCTTGCAGAATGAGCAGTTCTTC
CASSARGGLQNEQFF
>.|TRBV4-3|TRBJ1-1|.
TGCGCCAGCAGCCAAGATTTGGGACTGCTGAACACTGAAGCTTTCTTT
CASSQDLGLLNTEAFF
>.|TRBV4-1|TRBJ1-3|.
TGCGCCAGCAGCCAAGATCTCGCAGTTGGAAACACCATATATTTT
CASSQDLAVGNTIYF
>once|TRBV20-1|TRBJ2-3|TRBD1
TGCACTGCTCCACAGGGGAGAACAGATACGCAGTATTTT
CTAPQGRTDTQYF
>.|TRBV4-1|TRBJ2-5|.
TGCGCCAGCAGGGGAAAGGCGTCAGAGACCCAGTACTTC
CASRGKASETQYF
>few|TRBV20-1|TRBJ2-1|.
TGCAGTGCTCCAGGACTGCTCAATGAGCAGTTCTTC
CSAPGLLNEQFF
>.|TRBV15|TRBJ1-5|TRBD1
TGTGCCACCAGCAGAGGGGGGACAGGGGGATTCGACCAGCCCCAGCATTTT
CATSRGGTGGFDQPQHF
>few|TRBV30|TRBJ2-7|TRBD1
TGTGCCTGTTACAGGGGGTCTACCTACGAGCAGTACTTC
CACYRGSTYEQYF
>few|TRBV5-1|TRBJ2-6|.
TGCGCCAGCAGCTTCCCATTGACGCCCTCTGGGGCCAACGTCCTGACTTTC
CASSFPLTPSGANVLTF
>few|TRBV5-1|TRBJ2-2|TRBD1
TGCGCCAGCACCCTGGACAGGGGGGTCGGGGAGCTGTTTTTT
CASTLDRGVGELFF
>.|TRBV20-1|TRBJ1-3|.
TGCAGTGCTTCTGGAGACTCTGGAAACACCATATATTTT
CSASGDSGNTIYF
>.|TRBV21-1|TRBJ2-7|.
TGTGCCAGCAGCAAAGGCCCGAAAGTGGGTGAGCAGTACTTC
CASSKGPKVGEQYF
>.|TRBV30|TRBJ2-7|.
TGTGCCTGGACAGGGGCTGGCGCAGGCGAGCAGTACTTC
CAWTGAGAGEQYF
>.|TRBV20-1|TRBJ2-3|.
TGCAGTGCTAGAGATCTTCAGCTAGGCACAGATACGCAGTATTTT
CSARDLQLGTDTQYF
>.|TRBV28|TRBJ2-1|.
TGTGCCAGCAGTTTAGAGGACTATGGGAATGAGCAGTTCTTC
CASSLEDYGNEQFF
>.|TRBV24-1|TRBJ2-5|TRBD1
TGTGCCACCCCTGACCGGGACAGGGAGGGGAAGGAGACCCAGTACTTC
CATPDRDREGKETQYF
>few|TRBV12-3/TRBV12-4|TRBJ2-2|.
TGTGCCAGCAGTTATTACGGTCCCGGGGAGCTGTTTTTT
CASSYYGPGELFF
>few|TRBV10-3|TRBJ1-1|TRBD1
TGTGCCATCAGTGAGTTGACGGACAGGGGAGGATTCCACCCATACACTGAAGCTTTCTTT
CAISELTDRGGFHPYTEAFF
>few|TRBV20-1|TRBJ1-4|.
TGCAGTGCTAGAGATGGCCAGGGTAGTGAAAAACTGTTTTTT
CSARDGQGSEKLFF
>.|TRBV24-1|TRBJ1-4|.
TGTGCCACCAGTGATGGGGCAGGAAATAATGAAAAACTGTTTTTT
CATSDGAGNNEKLFF
>few|TRBV29-1|TRBJ1-2|TRBD1
TGCAGCGTTGTTGACAGGGCCGGAGACTATGGCTACACCTTC
CSVVDRAGDYGYTF
>few|TRBV7-9|TRBJ1-2|.
TGTGCCAGCAGCTTTGGGGGTACGGACTATGGCTACACCTTC
CASSFGGTDYGYTF
>.|TRBV18|TRBJ1-1|TRBD1
TGTGCCAGCTCACGTTCCGCAGGGGGCTCTGAAGCTTTCTTT
CASSRSAGGSEAFF
>.|TRBV13|TRBJ1-2|TRBD1
TGTGCCAGCAGATATACAGGGGTTGATGGCTACACCTTC
CASRYTGVDGYTF
>.|TRBV29-1|TRBJ2-1|.
TGCTGCGTTGAAGATTATGATGAGCAGTTCTTC
CCVEDYDEQFF
>.|TRBV2|TRBJ1-2|.
TGTGCCAGCAGCCCCCCTGTCTATGGCTACACCTTC
CASSPPVYGYTF
>.|TRBV6-1|TRBJ1-1|.
TGTGCCATTTCGACAGCCTCGATCACTGAAGCTTTCTTT
CAISTASITEAFF
>.|TRBV4-2|TRBJ1-1|.
TGTGCCAGCAGCCAAGATCTGAGGGAGAACACTGAAGCTTTCTTT
CASSQDLRENTEAFF
>.|TRBV7-3|TRBJ2-1|.
TGTGCCAGCAGCCCCGGCTTAGGGGGTCGAGGTTCCTACAATGAGCAGTTCTTC
CASSPGLGGRGSYNEQFF